This T cell receptor (beta chain) was documented in a study of graft-versus-host responses after intestinal transplantation. Study-wide context: Transplant types were multivisceral, liver-intestinal, or isolated intestinal. Findings and caveats of the study: Allograft clonal ratios (graft-versus-host to host-versus-graft) were high in patients who had graft-donor T cell macrochimerism.

Assay used: immunoSEQ multiplex PCR; TCRdb lists only in-frame clones, some missing. This table holds 130,000 to 150,000 clones, nearly 95% found once. With regard to this clone: Antigen unknown.

This TCR was sampled from a human donor who received an intestinal transplant. Sequenced material: unstimulated CD4+ T cells sorted from spleen or lymph node cells, taken before intestinal transplant.

The CDR3: CASSEARGDYEQYF. DNA of the CDR3: TGTGCCAGCAGTGAAGCTCGGGGGGACTACGAGCAGTACTTC. This chain joins TRBV6-1 and TRBJ2-7; TRBD2 matches 7 bases. The junction had 2 bases not matched to a gene; V was cut back by 0 bases and J by 3 bases. CDR1 is MNHNS, CDR2 SASEGT, per germline. CDR3 size: 14 residues.